A single T cell receptor beta chain is shown here with its context. Measured with immunoSEQ multiplex PCR; TCRdb has only the in-frame clones, and not every one. The table records under 250,000 clones, about 83% of them present only once. This record belongs to a study of blood T cell repertoires in COVID-19. Enrollees, about 18 to 95 years old, lived in 20 to 25 US areas. CDR1 and CDR2 from the germline V gene are KGHSH and LQKENI. V lost 6 bases to trimming and J lost 8 bases, with 17 bases between them. The CDR3 runs to 14 residues. The J gene is TRBJ2-1, the V gene TRBV18, with D unresolved. The TCR comes from a woman in her fifties or sixties who had been exposed to COVID-19. Input material: PBMCs or T cells enriched from blood (not recorded which). CDR3 amino acids: CASSPAARNDEQFF. Here the CDR3 DNA reads TGTGCCAGCTCCCCGGCGGCCAGAAATGATGAGCAGTTCTTC.